The next 7 T cell receptor beta chains were all read from a single sample in a study of T-cell memory formation after mild COVID-19. TCRdb reanalysed the 5' RACE reads using MiXCR and keeps one entry per CDR3 protein. The table has 500,000 to 650,000 distinct CDR3 sequences, 20% to 25% seen once. Sequenced material: PBMCs or a T cell subset sorted from them (not recorded which). All receptors come from an adult woman who had mild COVID-19 (a few samples of this study predate the infection). Cell type and time point are not known.

J is TRBJ2-7 and V is TRBV12-3 or TRBV12-4; 9 bases match TRBD1. Trimming took 4 bases from V and 3 from J; bases not matched to a gene: 10. The CDR3 is 16 residues long. CDR3 protein: CASSSNPGTGNYEQYF. The CDR3 DNA reads TGTGCCAGCAGTTCGAACCCCGGGACAGGGAACTACGAGCAGTACTTC.

V is TRBV5-5 and J is TRBJ2-5; maybe TRBD1 (7 bases). The CDR3 consists of 15 residues. Trimming removed 4 bases from V and 4 bases from J, with 17 bases in between. Germline values: CDR1 SGHKS, CDR2 YYEKEE (reference sequence). CDR3 sequence: CASSPEGALRETQYF. The CDR3 nucleotides read TGTGCCAGCAGCCCGGAGGGGGCTTTACGAGAGACCCAGTACTTC.

This clonotype was counted once. The rearrangement uses TRBV11-3 and TRBJ2-1; D is possibly TRBD1 (5 bases). The ends were cut back, 5 bases at V and 6 bases at J, with 17 bases in the middle. CDR1 and CDR2 from the germline V gene are SGHNT and YENEEA. This CDR3 has 15 residues. The CDR3 here is CASSPRQNPGNEQFF. The DNA of the CDR3 is TGTGCCAGCAGCCCTCGACAGAACCCAGGCAATGAGCAGTTCTTC. Variable domain in full (rest from reference TRBV11-3 and TRBJ2-1): EAGVVQSPRYKIIEKKQPVAFWCNPISGHNTLYWYLQNLGQGPELLIRYENEEAVDDSQLPKDRFSAERLKGVDSTLKIQPAELGDSAVYLCASSPRQNPGNEQFFGPGTRLTVL.

The chain carries TRBV7-2 and TRBJ1-1; the D is unclear. The CDR3 consists of 14 residues. Trimming shortened V by 1 base and J by 5 bases, and 11 bases separated the two germline ends. Germline V gene sequence: CDR1 SGHTA, CDR2 FQGNSA. The CDR3: CASSLVEGSTEAFF. CDR3 DNA: TGTGCCAGCAGCTTAGTGGAGGGCTCGACTGAAGCTTTCTTT.

Details on this clonotype: A much larger clone differs by one base, so this may be a read error. V gene TRBV6-1 combines with J gene TRBJ2-7; D gene unclear. The germline V gene has CDR1 MNHNS and CDR2 SASEGT. CDR3 length: 12 residues. The V end lost 7 bases, the J end lost 4 bases, and 11 bases lay between the germline ends. The CDR3 nucleotides read TGTGCCAGCAACCCCGTGGGGTACGAGCAGTACTTC. This encodes CASNPVGYEQYF.

This clonotype showed up many times. The V call is TRBV5-1, the J call TRBJ2-2; D remains ambiguous. The CDR3 spans 15 residues. The germline V and J ends were trimmed by 5 bases and 0 bases, with 11 bases remaining between them. Germline V gives CDR1 SGHRS, CDR2 YFSETQ. DNA of the CDR3: TGCGCCAGCAGTTCTCAAACACCGAACACCGGGGAGCTGTTTTTT. Translating it yields CASSSQTPNTGELFF.

The J gene is TRBJ2-2, the V gene TRBV12-3 or TRBV12-4, with TRBD1 matching 7 bases. After removal of 4 bases from V and 6 bases from J, the junction contained 8 bases not matched to a gene. This CDR3 is 15 amino acids long. The CDR3 bases are TGTGCCAGCAGTTCATGGACAGGCATGGCCGGGGAGCTGTTTTTT. Translation: CASSSWTGMAGELFF.